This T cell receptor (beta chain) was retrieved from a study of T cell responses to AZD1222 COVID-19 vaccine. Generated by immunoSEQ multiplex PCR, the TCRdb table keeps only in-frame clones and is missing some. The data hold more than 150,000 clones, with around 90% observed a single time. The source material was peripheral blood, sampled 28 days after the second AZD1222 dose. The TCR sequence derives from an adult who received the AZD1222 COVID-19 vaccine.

Written as DNA, the CDR3 is TGTGCCAGTAGTATCGAAGGTCGATGGGGGAGGGTAAGCAATCAGCCCCAGCATTTT. It translates to CASSIEGRWGRVSNQPQHF. The gene calls are TRBV19 and TRBJ1-5; perhaps TRBD1 as D (5 bases). V lost 3 bases, J lost 1 base, and 22 bases lay in between. The CDR3 consists of 19 residues. Germline assignment: CDR1 LNHDA and CDR2 SQIVND (reference sequence).